This is a list of T cell receptor beta chains from one sample in a study of neurological immune-mediated disorders. Each CDR3 protein is one row after TCRdb ran MiXCR on the 5' RACE reads. Altogether 45,000 or so distinct CDR3 sequences are present, more than 5% being singletons, with the ten largest covering 0.57%. The sequencing input was CD4+ T cells from blood. The receptors originated from a woman aged 40 to 50 in good health. Both conserved end residues are part of each CDR3. D genes are given only for firm matches. Some rows have no size entry. The others give once, few or many, or a class for an expanded clone.

d_call: TRBD1; j_call: TRBJ1-5; v_call: TRBV12-3/TRBV12-4; clone_size: many; cdr3_nt: TGTGCCAGCAGTTATACGGGCAGGGGGCGGAATCAGCCCCAGCATTTT; cdr3_aa: CASSYTGRGRNQPQHF
d_call: NA; j_call: TRBJ1-5; v_call: TRBV29-1; clone_size: once; cdr3_nt: TGCAGCGTCGCCTCAGGGGCTAGTCAGCCCCAGCATTTT; cdr3_aa: CSVASGASQPQHF
d_call: TRBD2; j_call: TRBJ2-5; v_call: TRBV6-5; clone_size: many; cdr3_nt: TGTGCCAGCAGCCCACTAGCGGGCAAGACCCAGTACTTC; cdr3_aa: CASSPLAGKTQYF
d_call: NA; j_call: TRBJ1-5; v_call: TRBV15; clone_size: many; cdr3_nt: TGTGCCACCAGCAGAGAACAGGGTAGCAATCAGCCCCAGCATTTT; cdr3_aa: CATSREQGSNQPQHF
d_call: NA; j_call: TRBJ2-5; v_call: TRBV5-1; clone_size: many; cdr3_nt: TGCGCCAGCAGCTTGGCCGGCTCGGGACCCGTCGCAGAGACCCAGTACTTC; cdr3_aa: CASSLAGSGPVAETQYF
d_call: TRBD2; j_call: TRBJ2-2; v_call: TRBV12-3/TRBV12-4; clone_size: many; cdr3_nt: TGTGCCAGCGGGACTAGCGGGACGACTCCGAACACCGGGGAGCTGTTTTTT; cdr3_aa: CASGTSGTTPNTGELFF
d_call: NA; j_call: TRBJ1-1; v_call: TRBV3-1; clone_size: few; cdr3_nt: TGTGCCAGCAGCCAAGATCTTTGGGGGACTGAAGCTTTCTTT; cdr3_aa: CASSQDLWGTEAFF
d_call: TRBD2; j_call: TRBJ2-1; v_call: TRBV20-1; clone_size: many; cdr3_nt: TGCAGTGCTAGTCCCCTAGCGGATGAGCAGTTCTTC; cdr3_aa: CSASPLADEQFF
d_call: NA; j_call: TRBJ2-2; v_call: TRBV7-9; clone_size: many; cdr3_nt: TGTGCCAGCAGCTCACTGACAGACACCGGGGAGCTGTTTTTT; cdr3_aa: CASSSLTDTGELFF
d_call: TRBD2; j_call: TRBJ2-4; v_call: TRBV5-1; clone_size: many; cdr3_nt: TGCGCCAGCAGCTTGGTAGGACTAGAGCACACCCAGTACTTC; cdr3_aa: CASSLVGLEHTQYF
d_call: NA; j_call: TRBJ2-5; v_call: TRBV29-1; clone_size: NA; cdr3_nt: TGCAGCGGCGGACTTTTCGGTGAGACCCAGTACTTC; cdr3_aa: CSGGLFGETQYF
d_call: TRBD1; j_call: TRBJ1-1; v_call: TRBV7-9; clone_size: many; cdr3_nt: TGTGCCAGCAGCTTCCTAACAGGGGGGAATGAAGCTTTCTTT; cdr3_aa: CASSFLTGGNEAFF
d_call: TRBD2; j_call: TRBJ2-2; v_call: TRBV7-2; clone_size: many; cdr3_nt: TGTGCCAGCAGCTTACTAGCGGGAAGCACCGGGGAGCTGTTTTTT; cdr3_aa: CASSLLAGSTGELFF
d_call: NA; j_call: TRBJ1-1; v_call: TRBV7-9; clone_size: many; cdr3_nt: TGTGCCAGCAGCTTAGAGGGGAACACTGAAGCTTTCTTT; cdr3_aa: CASSLEGNTEAFF
d_call: TRBD1; j_call: TRBJ1-5; v_call: TRBV29-1; clone_size: many; cdr3_nt: TGCAGCGTTGCCCCGACAGGGGGAGGCAATCAGCCCCAGCATTTT; cdr3_aa: CSVAPTGGGNQPQHF
d_call: NA; j_call: TRBJ1-2; v_call: TRBV12-3/TRBV12-4; clone_size: many; cdr3_nt: TGTGCCAGCTCAGACAGTTCCCGGAGGTATGGCTACACCTTC; cdr3_aa: CASSDSSRRYGYTF
d_call: NA; j_call: TRBJ2-3; v_call: TRBV7-2; clone_size: few; cdr3_nt: TGTGCCAGCAGCTTCCGGGCCGGACAAGGGACAGATACGCAGTATTTT; cdr3_aa: CASSFRAGQGTDTQYF
d_call: NA; j_call: TRBJ2-3; v_call: TRBV29-1; clone_size: many; cdr3_nt: TGCAGCGTTGAAGGGCCAGGGGTCGAAGATACGCAGTATTTT; cdr3_aa: CSVEGPGVEDTQYF
d_call: NA; j_call: TRBJ2-7; v_call: TRBV3-1; clone_size: few; cdr3_nt: TGTGCCAGCTCAAGTTCCGGGAGTTGGACCTACGAGCAGTACTTC; cdr3_aa: CASSSSGSWTYEQYF
d_call: NA; j_call: TRBJ2-7; v_call: TRBV6-5; clone_size: many; cdr3_nt: TGTGCCAGCAGTGCCCCGACAGGAATGAGCGAGCAGTACTTC; cdr3_aa: CASSAPTGMSEQYF
d_call: TRBD2; j_call: TRBJ2-1; v_call: TRBV20-1; clone_size: NA; cdr3_nt: TGCAGTGCTAGAGTCAGAATAGCGGGAGGAGACAATGAGCAGTTCTTC; cdr3_aa: CSARVRIAGGDNEQFF
d_call: NA; j_call: TRBJ2-6; v_call: TRBV6-5; clone_size: many; cdr3_nt: TGTGCCAGCAGTTACTCCCAGGGAACCAACGTCCTGACTTTC; cdr3_aa: CASSYSQGTNVLTF
d_call: NA; j_call: TRBJ2-3; v_call: TRBV5-1; clone_size: many; cdr3_nt: TGCGCCAGCAGCTTAATCTCCGGCACAGATACGCAGTATTTT; cdr3_aa: CASSLISGTDTQYF
d_call: NA; j_call: TRBJ2-3; v_call: TRBV28; clone_size: many; cdr3_nt: TGTGCCAGCGGGGAAGGGGCAGATACGCAGTATTTT; cdr3_aa: CASGEGADTQYF
d_call: TRBD2; j_call: TRBJ2-1; v_call: TRBV20-1; clone_size: many; cdr3_nt: TGCAGTGCTCGAGATGGGAAAGCGGGGGACTACAATGAGCAGTTCTTC; cdr3_aa: CSARDGKAGDYNEQFF